Following are 25 T cell receptor beta chains from one sample sequenced in a study of blood T cell repertoires in COVID-19. This table comes from immunoSEQ multiplex PCR, and its TCRdb copy is limited to in-frame clones, with some not included. The sample records approximately 210,000 clones, around four fifths being singletons. Input material: peripheral blood. The receptors were sampled from a man aged 60-69 years with COVID-19, enrolled during active disease.

The chain combines TRBV19 with TRBJ1-1; maybe TRBD1 (5 bases). This CDR3 has 14 amino acids. With 3 bases removed from V and 1 base from J, the gap between germline ends came to 9 bases. Looked up from germline, CDR1 is LNHDA and CDR2 is SQIVND (reference sequence). CDR3 in DNA: TGTGCCAGTAGTATCCGAGGACAGAACACTGAAGCTTTCTTT. This translates into CASSIRGQNTEAFF.

The rearrangement links TRBV6-5 to TRBJ1-1; D call uncertain. Trimming removed 2 bases at V and 5 bases at J, with 18 bases between. CDR1 MNHEY and CDR2 SVGAGI come from the germline V gene. CDR3 length equals 16 residues. CDR3: CASSYGVTGKRTEAFF. The CDR3 DNA sequence: TGTGCCAGCAGTTACGGGGTCACGGGGAAGAGGACTGAAGCTTTCTTT.

This clone has only a few counts. The chain carries TRBV7-9 and TRBJ2-5; TRBD1 matches 8 bases. The CDR3 is 14 amino acids. With 4 bases clipped from V and 4 bases from J, the junction kept 5 bases outside the gene matches. Germline CDR1 SEHNR, CDR2 FQNEAQ (reference sequence). CDR3 loop: CASSSTGQGETQYF. Here the CDR3 DNA reads TGTGCCAGCAGCTCCACCGGACAGGGAGAGACCCAGTACTTC.

In this sample, this clone turned up a few times. This chain connects TRBV15 to TRBJ1-4; TRBD1 aligns across 9 bases. The CDR3 runs to 12 residues. Looked up from germline, CDR1 is LNHNV and CDR2 is YYDKDF (reference sequence). With V trimmed by 8 bases and J by 8 bases, 3 bases remained unmatched. CDR3 bases: TGTGCCACCTCCGGACAGGGGGAAAAACTGTTTTTT. It codes for CATSGQGEKLFF.

The V call is TRBV19, the J call TRBJ2-1, with TRBD1 matching 7 bases. The length of the CDR3 is 13 residues. Germline loops: CDR1 LNHDA, CDR2 SQIVND (reference sequence). V lost 7 bases to trimming and J lost 10 bases; unmatched junction nucleotides: 10. The CDR3 DNA reads as TGTGCCAGTATCTCAGTAGGGGGCTTGGAGCAGTTCTTC. Its translation: CASISVGGLEQFF.

The chain recombines TRBV5-1 with TRBJ2-3; 12 bases are shared with TRBD2. V was clipped by 4 bases and J by 4 bases; unmatched bases: 10. The CDR3 has 17 amino acids. CDR1 SGHRS and CDR2 YFSETQ come from the germline V gene. CDR3 nucleotide sequence: TGCGCCAGCAGCGGGGGCCTGACTAGCGGGAGTGCAGATACGCAGTATTTT. Translation: CASSGGLTSGSADTQYF.

This chain joins TRBV5-1 and TRBJ2-5, with TRBD1 identical over 10 bases. The germline V gene encodes CDR1 SGHRS and CDR2 YFSETQ. Unmatched junction bases numbered 4, after V lost 4 bases and J lost 4 bases. The CDR3 extends over 14 amino acids. The CDR3 DNA is TGCGCCAGCAGCGTGGGACAGGGGACAGAGACCCAGTACTTC. Residues: CASSVGQGTETQYF.

J is TRBJ2-3 and V is TRBV29-1, with 7 bases that match TRBD1. Germline V gene lookup returns CDR1 SQVTM and CDR2 ANQGSEA. CDR3 length equals 14 residues. V was clipped by 6 bases and J by 2 bases; unmatched bases: 8. The CDR3 coding sequence is TGCAGCGTCCACAGGGGTTGGGTCACAGATACGCAGTATTTT. Translation: CSVHRGWVTDTQYF.

V gene TRBV11-2 combines with J gene TRBJ1-3, with D possibly matching TRBD1 (6 bases). The germline V gene has CDR1 SGHAT and CDR2 FQNNGV. V lost 5 bases to trimming and J lost 0 bases, with 17 bases between them. The CDR3 spans 17 residues. The CDR3 protein is CASSPYGQWSSGNTIYF. As DNA, the CDR3 is TGTGCCAGCAGCCCATACGGACAGTGGAGCTCTGGAAACACCATATATTTT.

The gene calls are TRBV19 and TRBJ2-7; D not certain. The ends were cut back, 4 bases at V and 2 bases at J, with 9 bases in the middle. The germline V gene encodes CDR1 LNHDA and CDR2 SQIVND (reference sequence). The CDR3 length is 13 residues. CDR3 region: CASSTVHAYEQYF. In DNA, the CDR3 is TGTGCCAGTAGTACGGTCCATGCCTACGAGCAGTACTTC. The whole variable domain, filled in from reference TRBV19 and TRBJ2-7, reads DGGITQSPKYLFRKEGQNVTLSCEQNLNHDAMYWYRQDPGQGLRLIYYSQIVNDFQKGDIAEGYSVSREKKESFPLTVTSAQKNPTAFYLCASSTVHAYEQYFGPGTRLTVT.

V and J are TRBV5-4 and TRBJ1-1, with D perhaps TRBD1 (6 bases). The CDR3 sequence is 14 residues long. The germline V gene encodes CDR1 SGHNT and CDR2 YYREEE (reference sequence). V lost 5 bases to trimming and J lost 4 bases, with 15 bases between them. DNA for the CDR3: TGTGCCAGCAGTACAGGGTCCTTAAGCACTGAAGCTTTCTTT. This translates into CASSTGSLSTEAFF.

J is TRBJ1-4 and V is TRBV5-1; no definite D call. The germline V gene encodes CDR1 SGHRS and CDR2 YFSETQ. There are 14 residues in the CDR3. V was trimmed by 5 bases and J by 7 bases, leaving 15 bases between them. CDR3 amino acids: CASSTAGMGEKLFF. CDR3 in DNA: TGCGCCAGCAGTACTGCGGGGATGGGTGAAAAACTGTTTTTT.

This rearrangement joins TRBV7-9 to TRBJ1-1; D not resolved. This CDR3 region has 18 residues. V lost 0 bases, J lost 5 bases, and 22 bases lay in between. Germline V gives CDR1 SEHNR, CDR2 FQNEAQ (reference sequence). CDR3 bases: TGTGCCAGCAGCTTAGCTTTTGTGGCCCTGGGAGGCAGGACTGAAGCTTTCTTT. It yields the protein CASSLAFVALGGRTEAFF.

This chain connects TRBV5-4 to TRBJ2-7, with 8 bases lining up with TRBD1. The CDR3 sequence is 15 residues long. V lost 0 bases, J lost 3 bases, and 5 bases stayed unmatched. Germline loops: CDR1 SGHNT, CDR2 YYREEE (reference sequence). The CDR3 region is CASSLGGQVLYEQYF. The CDR3 DNA follows: TGTGCCAGCAGCTTGGGGGGACAGGTTCTCTACGAGCAGTACTTC. Looking up the rest from reference TRBV5-4 and TRBJ2-7 gives the full variable domain: ETGVTQSPTHLIKTRGQQVTLRCSSQSGHNTVSWYQQALGQGPQFIFQYYREEENGRGNFPPRFSGLQFPNYSSELNVNALELDDSALYLCASSLGGQVLYEQYFGPGTRLTVT.

The chain joins TRBV27 to TRBJ2-2; TRBD1 is a possible D gene (8 bases). Germline V gives CDR1 MNHEY, CDR2 SMNVEV (reference sequence). The CDR3 extends over 16 amino acids. The V end lost 4 bases, the J end lost 4 bases, and 16 bases lay between the germline ends. The DNA for the CDR3 is TGTGCCAGCAGTTCCAACTACAGGGGGGGCACCGGGGAGCTGTTTTTT. This gives the protein CASSSNYRGGTGELFF.

CDR3 coding DNA: TGTGCCAGCAGTTACTCGAGCTATGGCTACACCTTC. It encodes CASSYSSYGYTF. The chain carries TRBV6-6 and TRBJ1-2, with D hard to call. The CDR3 is 12 residues long. The V end lost 0 bases, the J end lost 4 bases, and 3 bases lay between the germline ends. Germline loops: CDR1 MNHNY, CDR2 SVGAGI (reference sequence).

The chain recombines TRBV5-1 with TRBJ2-3; D might be TRBD1 (6 bases). The ends were cut back, 3 bases at V and 2 bases at J, with 13 bases in the middle. CDR1 and CDR2 from the germline V gene are SGHRS and YFSETQ. The CDR3 covers 15 residues. The CDR3 sequence is CASSYPTGNTDTQYF. CDR3 sequence (DNA): TGCGCCAGCAGCTACCCGACAGGTAACACAGATACGCAGTATTTT.

This clone appeared a few times. The sample holds other DNA sequences that translate to the same CDR3. The chain joins TRBV7-2 to TRBJ1-2; D is possibly TRBD1 (5 bases). This CDR3 is built from 13 residues. The V end was cut by 2 bases, the J end by 3 bases, with 7 bases between. CDR1 is SGHTA and CDR2 is FQGNSA in the germline V gene. The CDR3 sequence is CASSLRGDYGYTF. The CDR3 DNA is TGTGCCAGCAGCTTACGGGGGGACTATGGCTACACCTTC.

This clone was seen a single time. CDR3 residues: CASSMRAGTPTDTQYF. The CDR3, as DNA: TGTGCCAGCAGCATGAGGGCAGGAACCCCCACAGATACGCAGTATTTT. This chain connects TRBV7-2 to TRBJ2-3; a possible D gene is TRBD2 (5 bases). The CDR3 totals 16 residues. Trimming cost V 5 bases and J 2 bases, with 17 bases left between them. Per germline, CDR1 SGHTA and CDR2 FQGNSA.

The rearrangement links TRBV6-5 to TRBJ1-2; 9 bases map to TRBD1. The CDR3 has 14 amino acids. V was pared by 5 bases and J by 4 bases, with 5 bases of the junction left unmatched. CDR1 and CDR2 (germline): MNHEY, SVGAGI. As DNA, the CDR3 is TGTGCCAGCAGTATGGGGACAGGGAGCTATGGCTACACCTTC. Protein: CASSMGTGSYGYTF.

The CDR3 here is CASSPTTGGQGEQYF. CDR3 bases: TGTGCCAGCTCACCCACAACAGGGGGCCAAGGCGAGCAGTACTTC. The rearrangement uses TRBV18 and TRBJ2-7; 9 nucleotides line up with TRBD1. The CDR3 length is 15 residues. V gave up 3 bases and J gave up 6 bases; unmatched junction bases: 9. Germline V gene data show CDR1 as KGHSH and CDR2 as LQKENI.

The CDR3 loop is CATTRDRGQETQYF. CDR3 bases: TGTGCCACCACCCGGGACAGAGGCCAAGAGACCCAGTACTTC. The rearrangement uses TRBV19 and TRBJ2-5; 7 positions agree with TRBD1. Looked up from germline, CDR1 is LNHDA and CDR2 is SQIVND (reference sequence). The CDR3 spans 14 residues. V lost 10 bases to trimming and J lost 1 base; unmatched junction nucleotides: 9.

This chain links TRBV30 with TRBJ2-7; 7 nucleotides agree with TRBD1. V lost 1 base, J lost 7 bases, and 10 bases stayed unmatched. The CDR3 has 14 residues. Germline CDR1 is GTSNPN and CDR2 is SVGIG (reference sequence). CDR3 amino acids: CAWSGVRGYREQYF. The DNA for the CDR3 is TGTGCCTGGAGTGGGGTCAGGGGGTATCGTGAGCAGTACTTC.

The CDR3 here is CASSYPEWASGKGGHEQFF. Written as DNA, the CDR3 is TGTGCCAGCAGTTACCCTGAGTGGGCTAGCGGGAAGGGTGGCCATGAGCAGTTCTTC. V is TRBV6-2 or TRBV6-3 and J is TRBJ2-1, with 9 nucleotides matching TRBD2. This CDR3 has 19 residues. With 2 bases clipped from V and 8 bases from J, the junction kept 19 bases outside the gene matches. Looked up from germline, CDR1 is MNHEY and CDR2 is SVGEGT.

The chain couples TRBV18 to TRBJ1-6; 10 bases map to TRBD1. The junction had 6 bases not matched to a gene; V was cut back by 6 bases and J by 10 bases. Germline CDR1 reads KGHSH; CDR2 reads LQKENI. This CDR3 contains 14 residues. The CDR3 spells CASSLGQGGSPLHF. CDR3 DNA sequence: TGTGCCAGCTCCCTTGGACAGGGGGGGTCACCCCTCCACTTT.